Following are 21 T cell receptor beta chains from one sample sequenced in a study of Ad26.COV2.S vaccination and SARS-CoV-2 variants. Produced via immunoSEQ multiplex PCR; TCRdb's table is partial and in-frame only. The sample contains 300,000 to 500,000 clones, 80% to 90% of which appear only once. Treatment defined: about 20 received Ad26.COV2.S at low or high dose, single or two shots; several received placebo; per-sample allocation not given. Day 63 following the first vaccine or placebo injection was when the samples were taken. The sample here was peripheral blood, taken in a trial of Ad26.COV2.S vaccine versus placebo. These receptor sequences come from a person aged 18-60 years who received the Ad26.COV2.S COVID-19 vaccine or a placebo.

The genes are TRBV7-2 and TRBJ1-1; D not resolved. The CDR3 is made up of 12 amino acids. Germline assignment: CDR1 SGHTA and CDR2 FQGNSA. V was shortened by 4 bases and J by 6 bases, with 9 bases between the two germline ends. The CDR3 reads CASSSYLAEAFF. CDR3 DNA: TGTGCCAGCAGCTCTTATTTGGCTGAAGCTTTCTTT.

The gene calls are TRBV30 and TRBJ1-3, with no clear D. Between the trimmed V and J ends, which lost 5 bases and 4 bases, there was a span of 9 bases. The CDR3 contains 12 residues. Germline CDR1 is GTSNPN and CDR2 is SVGIG (reference sequence). The CDR3 region has the DNA TGTGCCTGGGACATCTCAGGAAACACCATATATTTT. It yields the protein CAWDISGNTIYF.

The V call is TRBV30, the J call TRBJ2-5; 10 bases match TRBD1. CDR1 is GTSNPN and CDR2 is SVGIG in the germline V gene (reference sequence). The CDR3 runs 16 residues. Germline trimming cut 5 bases from V and 1 base from J; bases unmatched to any gene: 10. The CDR3, as DNA: TGTGCCTGGGCTAGTATGGGACAGGGGCGCCAAGAGACCCAGTACTTC. Protein product: CAWASMGQGRQETQYF.

The table lists this clone with a few counts. The chain combines TRBV7-2 with TRBJ2-5; TRBD1 might be the D (5 bases). This CDR3 is built from 13 residues. CDR1 SGHTA and CDR2 FQGNSA come from the germline V gene. V was cut by 3 bases and J by 5 bases, with 10 bases left in between. The CDR3 sequence: CASSLTVRETQYF. Here the CDR3 DNA reads TGTGCCAGCAGCTTGACAGTTCGGGAGACCCAGTACTTC.

The CDR3 protein is CASSVVTPTDTQYF. Written as DNA, the CDR3 is TGTGCCAGCAGCGTAGTCACGCCCACAGATACGCAGTATTTT. V gene TRBV9 combines with J gene TRBJ2-3, with D uncertain. V shed 0 bases and J shed 2 bases, with 7 bases lying between them. Per the germline V gene, CDR1 is SGDLS and CDR2 is YYNGEE. This CDR3 is 14 amino acids long. Complete variable domain (other parts from reference TRBV9 and TRBJ2-3): DSGVTQTPKHLITATGQRVTLRCSPRSGDLSVYWYQQSLDQGLQFLIQYYNGEERAKGNILERFSAQQFPDLHSELNLSSLELGDSALYFCASSVVTPTDTQYFGPGTRLTVL.

This clone was detected a few times. The V gene is TRBV6-5, the J gene TRBJ1-2; D is undetermined. The CDR3 covers 13 residues. Trimming removed 7 bases from V and 8 bases from J, with 17 bases in between. Germline lookup yields CDR1 MNHEY and CDR2 SVGAGI. The CDR3 nucleotides read TGTGCCAGCACCCCCGGAACCCCAAGGGGCTACACCTTC. This encodes CASTPGTPRGYTF.

V is TRBV27 and J is TRBJ1-5, with no clear D. This CDR3 spans 12 amino acids. The germline V gene encodes CDR1 MNHEY and CDR2 SMNVEV (reference sequence). CDR3 in DNA: TGTGGGGTCGGTGATAGCAATCAGCCCCAGCATTTT. Its translation is CGVGDSNQPQHF.

V usage is TRBV3-1 (or the pseudogene TRBV3-2) and J usage is TRBJ1-1; a possible D gene is TRBD1 (6 bases). The CDR3 runs 15 residues. Germline CDR1 is LGHDT and CDR2 is YNNKEL (reference sequence). V lost 1 base to trimming and J lost 10 bases, with 19 bases between them. For the CDR3, the DNA is TGTGCCAGCAGCCAAGGACAGGTTGCGCCCGGAGGAGCTTTCTTT. This encodes CASSQGQVAPGGAFF.

There are a few counts of this clone. Other DNA sequences of this sample code for an identical CDR3. This chain joins TRBV19 and TRBJ2-5, with unresolved D. The length of the CDR3 is 13 residues. The germline V gene encodes CDR1 LNHDA and CDR2 SQIVND (reference sequence). V was shortened by 3 bases and J by 0 bases, with 5 bases between the two germline ends. DNA of the CDR3: TGTGCCAGTAGTATCGGTAACCAAGAGACCCAGTACTTC. Translating gives CASSIGNQETQYF.

The chain carries TRBV7-9 and TRBJ2-3, with 7 nucleotides matching TRBD2. CDR1 SEHNR and CDR2 FQNEAQ come from the germline V gene (reference sequence). Germline trimming cut 6 bases from V and 0 bases from J; bases unmatched to any gene: 15. The CDR3 length is 18 residues. The CDR3 spells CASRSNWGGGLSTDTQYF. The CDR3 coding sequence is TGTGCCAGCAGATCAAACTGGGGCGGGGGACTAAGCACAGATACGCAGTATTTT. The whole variable domain, remainder taken from reference TRBV7-9 and TRBJ2-3, is DTGVSQNPRHKITKRGQNVTFRCDPISEHNRLYWYRQTLGQGPEFLTYFQNEAQLEKSRLLSDRFSAERPKGSFSTLEIQRTEQGDSAMYLCASRSNWGGGLSTDTQYFGPGTRLTVL.

This clone was recorded once. CDR3 protein: CASSSRLDTEAFF. CDR3 nucleotides: TGTGCCAGCAGCTCCCGATTGGACACTGAAGCTTTCTTT. The chain has TRBV7-6 and TRBJ1-1; D not certain. With 4 bases removed from V and 3 bases from J, the gap between germline ends came to 9 bases. The CDR3 sequence is 13 residues long. The germline gives CDR1 SGHVS, CDR2 FNYEAQ.

This chain links TRBV11-2 with TRBJ2-5; D may be TRBD2 (5 bases). Trimming removed 1 base at V and 9 bases at J, with 9 bases between. Germline V gene data show CDR1 as SGHAT and CDR2 as FQNNGV. The CDR3 totals 12 residues. The CDR3 reads CASSLARRAQYF. In DNA, the CDR3 is TGTGCCAGCAGCTTAGCCCGGCGGGCCCAGTACTTC.

This clone has a handful of counts. This chain links TRBV19 with TRBJ2-5, with D tentatively TRBD1 (5 bases). Trimming left V 9 bases short and J 5 bases short, with 16 bases between. The CDR3 is made up of 13 amino acids. Germline V gene lookup returns CDR1 LNHDA and CDR2 SQIVND (reference sequence). The CDR3 region has the DNA TGTGCCAGCGGTTCCAGGGATATCGAGACCCAGTACTTC. Amino acids: CASGSRDIETQYF.

The V call is TRBV10-2, the J call TRBJ1-5; TRBD1 matches at 7 bases. Per germline, CDR1 WSHSY and CDR2 SAAADI. The length of the CDR3 is 14 residues. V was clipped by 3 bases and J by 6 bases; unmatched bases: 5. CDR3 nucleotides: TGCGCCAGCAGTGAAGGGGGCGCAACTCAGCCCCAGCATTTT. Its translation: CASSEGGATQPQHF.

The genes are TRBV2 and TRBJ2-3; 7 positions agree with TRBD2. CDR3 length: 15 residues. The germline V gene encodes CDR1 SNHLY and CDR2 FYNNEI. The V gene end was trimmed by 7 bases and the J gene end by 1 base; junction bases not matched to a gene: 8. CDR3 in DNA: TGTGCCAGCACCCGATCGGGGGGTGGCACAGATACGCAGTATTTT. Residues: CASTRSGGGTDTQYF. Full variable domain (outside the CDR3, taken from reference TRBV2 and TRBJ2-3): EPEVTQTPSHQVTQMGQEVILRCVPISNHLYFYWYRQILGQKVEFLVSFYNNEISEKSEIFDDQFSVERPDGSNFTLKIRSTKLEDSAMYFCASTRSGGGTDTQYFGPGTRLTVL.

This clone showed up just once. The gene calls are TRBV3-1 (or the pseudogene TRBV3-2) and TRBJ2-4; 9 positions agree with TRBD1. V was clipped by 4 bases and J by 7 bases; unmatched bases: 5. The CDR3 is 14 residues long. Germline CDR1 LGHDT, CDR2 YNNKEL (reference sequence). The CDR3 reads CASSLLGTGNIQYF. In nucleotides, the CDR3 is TGTGCCAGCAGCCTATTAGGGACAGGGAACATTCAGTACTTC.

This sequence joins TRBV5-4 and TRBJ2-2; 7 bases fit TRBD1. The trim removed 3 bases at V and 1 base at J, leaving 6 bases unmatched. Germline V gene sequence: CDR1 SGHNT, CDR2 YYREEE (reference sequence). The CDR3 runs to 16 residues. CDR3 protein: CASSSTGTVNTGELFF. In DNA, the CDR3 is TGTGCCAGCAGCTCTACCGGGACAGTGAACACCGGGGAGCTGTTTTTT.

The chain is built from TRBV5-1 and TRBJ1-5, with TRBD1 matching 7 bases. The CDR3 sequence is 14 residues long. Germline CDR1 and CDR2: SGHRS and YFSETQ. The ends lost 5 bases at V and 6 bases at J; junction bases unmatched: 8. CDR3 DNA: TGCGCCAGCAGTCCCCAGGGGGTAGGTCAGCCCCAGCATTTT. Amino acids: CASSPQGVGQPQHF. The whole variable domain, remainder taken from reference TRBV5-1 and TRBJ1-5, is KAGVTQTPRYLIKTRGQQVTLSCSPISGHRSVSWYQQTPGQGLQFLFEYFSETQRNKGNFPGRFSGRQFSNSRSEMNVSTLELGDSALYLCASSPQGVGQPQHFGDGTRLSIL.

This chain uses TRBV7-8 with TRBJ1-5; D call uncertain. Germline values: CDR1 SGHVS, CDR2 FQNEAQ. This CDR3 is built from 13 residues. The ends were cut back, 5 bases at V and 4 bases at J, with 9 bases in the middle. The CDR3 protein is CASSPSPNQPQHF. The CDR3, as DNA: TGTGCCAGCAGCCCAAGCCCTAATCAGCCCCAGCATTTT.

This chain joins TRBV11-1 and TRBJ1-4; D perhaps matches TRBD1 (5 bases). From germline, CDR1 is SGHAT and CDR2 FQDESV (reference sequence). With 5 bases removed from V and 6 bases from J, the gap between germline ends came to 7 bases. This CDR3 contains 12 residues. As DNA, the CDR3 is TGTGCCAGCAGCCCGGGGGATGAAAAACTGTTTTTT. Translating gives CASSPGDEKLFF.

The rearrangement links TRBV29-1 to TRBJ2-6; D may be TRBD1 or TRBD2 (6 bases each). Germline V gene lookup returns CDR1 SQVTM and CDR2 ANQGSEA. With 4 bases removed from V and 2 bases from J, the gap between germline ends came to 9 bases. The CDR3 totals 14 residues. CDR3 bases: TGCAGCGTTGTGGGGGGCCCTGGGGCCAACGTCCTGACTTTC. Translating gives CSVVGGPGANVLTF.